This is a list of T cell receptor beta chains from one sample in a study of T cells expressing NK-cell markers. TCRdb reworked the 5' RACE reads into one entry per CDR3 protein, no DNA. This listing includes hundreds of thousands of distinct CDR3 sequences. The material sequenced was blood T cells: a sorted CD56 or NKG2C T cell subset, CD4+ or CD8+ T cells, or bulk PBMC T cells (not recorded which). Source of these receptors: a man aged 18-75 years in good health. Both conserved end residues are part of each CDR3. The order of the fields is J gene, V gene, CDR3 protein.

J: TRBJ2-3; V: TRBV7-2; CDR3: CASSLVPGLGDTQYF
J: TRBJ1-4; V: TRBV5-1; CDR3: CASSPLDRDDEKLFF
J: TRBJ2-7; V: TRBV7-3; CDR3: CASSLTGNNEQYF
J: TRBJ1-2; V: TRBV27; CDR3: CASSSQGALDYGYTF
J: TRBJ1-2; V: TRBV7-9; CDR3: CASSLHAIYGYTF
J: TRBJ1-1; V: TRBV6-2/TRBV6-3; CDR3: CASSYYWAGRTTEAFF
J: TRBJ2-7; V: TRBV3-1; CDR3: CASSQAFAQGSHEQYF
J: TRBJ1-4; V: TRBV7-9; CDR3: CASSGQQGKLFF
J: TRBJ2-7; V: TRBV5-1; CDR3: CASSHVSIGTEIYEQYF
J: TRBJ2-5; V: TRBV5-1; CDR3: CASSLGHGETQYF
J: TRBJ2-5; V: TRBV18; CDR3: CASSPPAGALETQYF
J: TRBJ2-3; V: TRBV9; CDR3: CASSGPTGTSTDTQYF
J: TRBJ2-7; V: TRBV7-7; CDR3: CASTERTGSSYEQYF
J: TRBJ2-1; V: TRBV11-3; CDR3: CASSLGPGPYNEQFF
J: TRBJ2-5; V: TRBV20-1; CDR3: CSAAPGGYQETQYF
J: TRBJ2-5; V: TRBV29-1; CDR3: CSVATSGETQYF
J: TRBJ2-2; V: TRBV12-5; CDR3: CASGLTNTGELFF
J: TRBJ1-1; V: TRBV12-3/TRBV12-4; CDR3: CASSLGGGQMMAFF
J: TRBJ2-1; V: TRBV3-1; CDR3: CASSRTGLASPNEQFF
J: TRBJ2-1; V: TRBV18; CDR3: CASSPGHSGGLYNEQFF
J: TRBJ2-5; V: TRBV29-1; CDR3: CSVGRDPRGETQYF
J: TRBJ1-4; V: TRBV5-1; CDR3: CASSPGQKSLSNEKLFF
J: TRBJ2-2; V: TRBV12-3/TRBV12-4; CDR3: CASSPRPRLADMNTGELFF
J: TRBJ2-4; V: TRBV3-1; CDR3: CASSHGWRNIQYF
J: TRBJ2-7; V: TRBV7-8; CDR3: CASSLVWGATSGAWYEQYF
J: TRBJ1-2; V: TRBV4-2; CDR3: CASSQDLSRSYTF
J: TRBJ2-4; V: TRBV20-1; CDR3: CSARFRPQAKNIQYF